This T cell receptor (beta chain) comes out of a study of T-cell reconstitution after alpha-beta-depleted transplantation in children. This clonotype has more than one count but fewer than ten. CDR1 and CDR2 from the germline V gene are SGHKS and YYEKEE (reference sequence). With 0 bases removed from V and 3 bases from J, the gap between germline ends came to 10 bases. CDR3 size: 15 residues. Preparation of the TCRbeta library used unique molecular identifiers. One entry per CDR3 protein, called by TCRdb with MiXCR from the PCR reads. Here the sample spans 490,000 or so distinct CDR3 sequences, under 15% being singletons.

V and J are TRBV5-5 and TRBJ1-3; no definite D call. Here the sequenced sample was PBMCs from the stem cell graft donor, taken from the stem cell graft. The receptor's source is a human donor who donated a stem cell graft to a child with combined immunodeficiency. In nucleotides, the CDR3 is TGTGCCAGCAGCTTGGCCGGCGGGGATGGAAACACCATATATTTT. Its protein is CASSLAGGDGNTIYF.